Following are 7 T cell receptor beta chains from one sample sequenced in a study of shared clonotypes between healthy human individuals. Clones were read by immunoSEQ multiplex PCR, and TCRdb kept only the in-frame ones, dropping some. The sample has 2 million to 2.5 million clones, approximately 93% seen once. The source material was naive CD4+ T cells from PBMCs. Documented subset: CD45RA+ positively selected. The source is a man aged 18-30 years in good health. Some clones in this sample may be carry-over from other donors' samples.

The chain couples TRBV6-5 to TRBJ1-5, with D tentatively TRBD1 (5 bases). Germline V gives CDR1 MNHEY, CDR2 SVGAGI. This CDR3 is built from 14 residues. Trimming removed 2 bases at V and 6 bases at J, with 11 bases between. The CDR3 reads CASSYAAGTQPQHF. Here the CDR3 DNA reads TGTGCCAGCAGTTACGCCGCAGGGACTCAGCCCCAGCATTTT.

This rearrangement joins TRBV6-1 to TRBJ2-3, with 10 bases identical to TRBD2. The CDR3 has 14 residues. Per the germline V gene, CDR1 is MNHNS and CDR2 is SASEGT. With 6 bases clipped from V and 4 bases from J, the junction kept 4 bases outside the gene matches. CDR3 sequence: CASRASGRPDTQYF. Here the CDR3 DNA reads TGTGCCAGCAGGGCTAGCGGGAGACCAGATACGCAGTATTTT.

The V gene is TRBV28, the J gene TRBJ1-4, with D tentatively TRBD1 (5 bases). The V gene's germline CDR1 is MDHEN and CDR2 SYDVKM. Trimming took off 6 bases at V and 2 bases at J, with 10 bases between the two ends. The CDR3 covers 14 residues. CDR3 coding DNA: TGTGCCAGCAGGGGGGGACGGACTAATGAAAAACTGTTTTTT. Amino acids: CASRGGRTNEKLFF.

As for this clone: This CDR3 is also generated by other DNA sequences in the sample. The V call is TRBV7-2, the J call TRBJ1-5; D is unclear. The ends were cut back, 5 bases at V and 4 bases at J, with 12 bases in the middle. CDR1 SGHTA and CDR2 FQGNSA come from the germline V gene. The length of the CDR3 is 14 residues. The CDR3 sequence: CASSLTGLNQPQHF. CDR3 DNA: TGTGCCAGCAGCCTCACGGGGTTAAATCAGCCCCAGCATTTT.

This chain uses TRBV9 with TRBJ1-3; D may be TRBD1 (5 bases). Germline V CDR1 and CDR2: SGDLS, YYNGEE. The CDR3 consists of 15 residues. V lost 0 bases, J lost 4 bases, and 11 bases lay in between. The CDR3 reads CASSVGGSGGNTIYF. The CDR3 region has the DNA TGTGCCAGCAGCGTAGGAGGGTCAGGGGGAAACACCATATATTTT.

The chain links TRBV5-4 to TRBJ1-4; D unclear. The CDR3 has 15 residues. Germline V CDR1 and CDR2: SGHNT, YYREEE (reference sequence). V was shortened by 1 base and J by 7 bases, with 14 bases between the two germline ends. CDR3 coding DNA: TGTGCCAGCAGCTTGAGCAACGGCCTTTCTGAAAAACTGTTTTTT. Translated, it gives CASSLSNGLSEKLFF.

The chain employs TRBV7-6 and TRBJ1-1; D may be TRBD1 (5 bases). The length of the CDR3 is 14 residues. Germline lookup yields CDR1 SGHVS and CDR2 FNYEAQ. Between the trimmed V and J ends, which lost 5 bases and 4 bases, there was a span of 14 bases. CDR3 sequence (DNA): TGTGCCAGCAGCCAGGGACCGATGGGCACTGAAGCTTTCTTT. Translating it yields CASSQGPMGTEAFF.